The 10 T cell receptor beta chains presented below share a single source sample, sequenced in a study of beta chain features in type 1 diabetes. Study observations and caveats: Shortening that was moderate but significant affected the TCRB CDR3s of Type 1 diabetes patients in all four CD4+ subsets.

The entirety of the isolated RNA underwent reverse transcription, so expressed TCRB transcripts were sequenced. Sequencing was performed with immunoSEQ multiplex PCR; in TCRdb, only in-frame clones are kept and a portion is missing. The data show under 300,000 clones, with roughly 13% seen just once and about 0.019% held by the top ten. The antigens of these receptors remain unknown. The sample consisted of naive CD4+ T cells from blood. Source of these receptors: a man under 40 with type 1 diabetes.

This clone has a handful of counts. The chain carries TRBV4-2 and TRBJ2-7, with D possibly matching TRBD1 (6 bases). The CDR3 is 15 residues long. Trimming cost V 2 bases and J 0 bases, with 11 bases left between them. The germline V gene has CDR1 LGHNA and CDR2 YNFKEQ. CDR3 loop: CASSQPTGSSYEQYF. DNA of the CDR3: TGTGCCAGCAGCCAACCGACAGGTAGCTCCTACGAGCAGTACTTC.

The chain carries TRBV9 and TRBJ2-7; 7 bases match TRBD2. The CDR3 contains 13 residues. The germline CDR1 and CDR2 sequences are SGDLS and YYNGEE. The trim removed 4 bases at V and 1 base at J, leaving 2 bases unmatched. The CDR3: CASSPGGSYEQYF. Written as DNA, the CDR3 is TGTGCCAGCAGCCCGGGGGGTTCCTACGAGCAGTACTTC. Full variable domain (remainder filled in from reference TRBV9 and TRBJ2-7): DSGVTQTPKHLITATGQRVTLRCSPRSGDLSVYWYQQSLDQGLQFLIQYYNGEERAKGNILERFSAQQFPDLHSELNLSSLELGDSALYFCASSPGGSYEQYFGPGTRLTVT.

The chain joins TRBV5-1 to TRBJ2-5, with TRBD1 as a possible D gene (5 bases). The CDR3 sequence is 14 residues long. The V and J ends lost 3 bases and 5 bases respectively, with 14 bases between them. Germline V gives CDR1 SGHRS, CDR2 YFSETQ. The CDR3 loop is CASSSGQGAETQYF. The CDR3 DNA sequence: TGCGCCAGCAGCTCGGGTCAGGGTGCGGAGACCCAGTACTTC.

V and J are TRBV18 and TRBJ2-3, with TRBD2 matching over 7 bases. This CDR3 has 16 residues. V trimming: 0 bases; J trimming: 8 bases; junction bases outside the gene matches: 11. Germline V gives CDR1 KGHSH, CDR2 LQKENI. This CDR3 is CASSPPGSREPPTQYF. The DNA of the CDR3 is TGTGCCAGCTCACCACCGGGGTCGCGGGAGCCCCCTACGCAGTATTTT. Variable domain in full (rest from reference TRBV18 and TRBJ2-3): NAGVMQNPRHLVRRRGQEARLRCSPMKGHSHVYWYRQLPEEGLKFMVYLQKENIIDESGMPKERFSAEFPKEGPSILRIQQVVRGDSAAYFCASSPPGSREPPTQYFGPGTRLTVL.

This clone was seen more than once but under ten times. The V gene is TRBV2, the J gene TRBJ1-5; 9 positions match TRBD1. The J segment lost 6 bases and the V segment lost 6 bases, leaving 6 bases of the junction unmatched. This CDR3 is built from 14 residues. Germline CDR1 and CDR2: SNHLY and FYNNEI. The CDR3 DNA sequence: TGTGCCAGCAGGCCGGACAGGGGCGGTCAGCCCCAGCATTTT. It specifies CASRPDRGGQPQHF.

This clone was seen a handful of times. The rearrangement uses TRBV5-1 and TRBJ2-5; unclear D gene. Trimming shortened V by 0 bases and J by 0 bases, and 6 bases separated the two germline ends. CDR3 length: 14 amino acids. The germline V gene encodes CDR1 SGHRS and CDR2 YFSETQ. The CDR3 DNA follows: TGCGCCAGCAGCTTGGGCGCCTACCAAGAGACCCAGTACTTC. As protein: CASSLGAYQETQYF.

This clone was recorded a few times. This chain joins TRBV5-1 and TRBJ2-2; TRBD2 might be the D (6 bases). The germline V and J ends were trimmed by 1 base and 4 bases, with 11 bases remaining between them. Germline V gene data show CDR1 as SGHRS and CDR2 as YFSETQ. The CDR3 totals 15 residues. The CDR3 coding sequence is TGCGCCAGCAGCTTGACGGGACTTTCCACCGGGGAGCTGTTTTTT. It is translated as CASSLTGLSTGELFF.

CDR3 protein: CASSRGGSDTQYF. The CDR3 nucleotides read TGTGCCAGTAGTCGGGGGGGCTCGGATACGCAGTATTTT. This sequence joins TRBV19 and TRBJ2-3, with 8 positions matching TRBD2. V shed 5 bases and J 6 bases; nucleotides not matched to a gene: 4. Germline V gene data show CDR1 as LNHDA and CDR2 as SQIVND (reference sequence). The CDR3 contains 13 residues.

This clone was observed a few times. The chain couples TRBV18 to TRBJ2-7, with 8 bases fitting TRBD1. Germline V gene data show CDR1 as KGHSH and CDR2 as LQKENI. CDR3 length: 13 amino acids. V shed 6 bases, J shed 5 bases, and the junction held 6 bases outside the gene matches. In DNA form, the CDR3 reads TGTGCCAGCTCTTTGGACAGGGATAACGAGCAGTACTTC. Translation: CASSLDRDNEQYF.

The chain combines TRBV27 with TRBJ2-5; TRBD1 matches 7 bases. The V gene's germline CDR1 is MNHEY and CDR2 SMNVEV (reference sequence). The ends lost 5 bases at V and 9 bases at J; junction bases unmatched: 6. The CDR3 has 12 residues. The CDR3 reads CASSQQGSAQYF. The CDR3 nucleotides are TGTGCCAGCAGTCAACAGGGGTCGGCCCAGTACTTC.